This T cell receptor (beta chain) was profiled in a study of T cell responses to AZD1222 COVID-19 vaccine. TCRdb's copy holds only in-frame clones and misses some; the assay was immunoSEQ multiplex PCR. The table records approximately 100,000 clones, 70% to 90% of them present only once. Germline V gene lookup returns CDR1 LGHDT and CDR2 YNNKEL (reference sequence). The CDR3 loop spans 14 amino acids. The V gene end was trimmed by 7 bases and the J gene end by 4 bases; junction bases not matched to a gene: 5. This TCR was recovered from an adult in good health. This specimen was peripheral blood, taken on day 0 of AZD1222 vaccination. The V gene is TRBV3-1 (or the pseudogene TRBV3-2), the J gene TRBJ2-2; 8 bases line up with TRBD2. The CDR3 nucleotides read TGTGCCAGCACACCGGGGGGGGGCACCGGGGAGCTGTTTTTT. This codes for CASTPGGGTGELFF.